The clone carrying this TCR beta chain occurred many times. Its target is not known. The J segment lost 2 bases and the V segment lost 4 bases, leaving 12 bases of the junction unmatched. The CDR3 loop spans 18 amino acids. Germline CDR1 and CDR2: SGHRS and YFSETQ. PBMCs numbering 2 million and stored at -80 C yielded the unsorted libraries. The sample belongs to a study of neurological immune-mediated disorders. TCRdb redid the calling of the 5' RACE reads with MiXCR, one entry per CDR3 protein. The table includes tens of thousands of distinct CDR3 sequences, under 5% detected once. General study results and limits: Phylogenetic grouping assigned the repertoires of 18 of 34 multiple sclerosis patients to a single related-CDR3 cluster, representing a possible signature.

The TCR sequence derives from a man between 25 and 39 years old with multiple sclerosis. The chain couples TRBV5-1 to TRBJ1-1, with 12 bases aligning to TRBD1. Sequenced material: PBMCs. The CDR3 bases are TGCGCCAGCAGCCGAAATTCGGGACAGGGGGCGATTAACACTGAAGCTTTCTTT. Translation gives CASSRNSGQGAINTEAFF.